The 13 T cell receptor beta chains reported below all come from one sample, sequenced in a study of blood T cell repertoires in COVID-19. Produced via immunoSEQ multiplex PCR; TCRdb's table is partial and in-frame only. The table includes 200,000 to 300,000 clones, 75% to 90% detected once. Sequencing was performed on PBMCs or T cells enriched from blood (not recorded which). The origin of the receptors is a woman aged 25 to 39 who had recovered from COVID-19.

The V call is TRBV5-4, the J call TRBJ2-1; possibly TRBD1 for D (7 bases). V was pared by 4 bases and J by 6 bases, with 20 bases between. The CDR3 runs to 16 residues. CDR1 and CDR2 from the germline V gene are SGHNT and YYREEE (reference sequence). The CDR3 protein is CASSPGDRLLVNEQFF. The CDR3 bases are TGTGCCAGCAGCCCGGGGGACAGACTCCTCGTCAATGAGCAGTTCTTC. Supplemented by reference TRBV5-4 and TRBJ2-1, the full variable domain reads ETGVTQSPTHLIKTRGQQVTLRCSSQSGHNTVSWYQQALGQGPQFIFQYYREEENGRGNFPPRFSGLQFPNYSSELNVNALELDDSALYLCASSPGDRLLVNEQFFGPGTRLTVL.

V and J are TRBV7-9 and TRBJ2-5, with TRBD2 identical over 13 bases. CDR1 SEHNR and CDR2 FQNEAQ come from the germline V gene (reference sequence). The CDR3 is 15 residues long. Losses at the gene ends were 5 bases for V and 5 bases for J; bases not matched to a gene: 5. Written as DNA, the CDR3 is TGTGCCAGCAGCGTACTAGCGGGAGGGCCCGAGACCCAGTACTTC. This codes for CASSVLAGGPETQYF.

V usage is TRBV6-2 or TRBV6-3 and J usage is TRBJ2-7; tentative D call: TRBD1 (5 bases). The V gene's germline CDR1 is MNHEY and CDR2 SVGEGT. The CDR3 runs 17 residues. V was clipped by 0 bases and J by 3 bases, with 18 bases between them. CDR3 loop: CASSYSMHRKFLYEQYF. CDR3 DNA sequence: TGTGCCAGCAGTTACTCGATGCACAGGAAATTCCTCTACGAGCAGTACTTC.

The chain uses TRBV24-1 and TRBJ1-1; 10 bases are a match to TRBD1. The CDR3 consists of 15 residues. Germline CDR1 is KGHDR and CDR2 is SFDVKD. With V trimmed by 4 bases and J by 3 bases, 4 bases remained unmatched. The CDR3: CATSESGQGDTEAFF. CDR3 DNA sequence: TGTGCCACCAGTGAATCAGGACAGGGGGACACTGAAGCTTTCTTT.

This clone was found a few times. The V and J genes are TRBV23-1 and TRBJ2-4; maybe TRBD2 (6 bases). TRBV23-1 is filed as an ORF, its function uncertain. This CDR3 region has 21 residues. V lost 1 base and J lost 6, with 31 bases in between. CDR3 in DNA: TGCGCCAGCAGTCAATTGCGGGACGGGGGATGGACTGCCCCGGCGGGAAACATTCAGTACTTC. It translates to CASSQLRDGGWTAPAGNIQYF.

The chain joins TRBV3-1 (or the pseudogene TRBV3-2) to TRBJ1-5; D unclear. Germline V gene data show CDR1 as LGHDT and CDR2 as YNNKEL (reference sequence). The V end was cut by 6 bases, the J end by 1 base, with 10 bases between. The CDR3 extends over 14 amino acids. The CDR3 protein is CASSVRGSNQPQHF. CDR3 nucleotide sequence: TGTGCCAGCAGTGTCCGGGGAAGCAATCAGCCCCAGCATTTT.

This sequence joins TRBV30 and TRBJ2-3; tentatively, D is TRBD2 (5 bases). Germline CDR1 reads GTSNPN; CDR2 reads SVGIG (reference sequence). CDR3 length equals 15 residues. V was shortened by 1 base and J by 3 bases, with 14 bases between the two germline ends. The CDR3 sequence: CAWSERERWTDTQYF. CDR3 DNA: TGTGCCTGGAGTGAGAGGGAAAGGTGGACAGATACGCAGTATTTT. Looking up the rest from reference TRBV30 and TRBJ2-3 gives the full variable domain: SQTIHQWPATLVQPVGSPLSLECTVEGTSNPNLYWYRQAAGRGLQLLFYSVGIGQISSEVPQNLSASRPQDRQFILSSKKLLLSDSGFYLCAWSERERWTDTQYFGPGTRLTVL.

This clone was seen only once. The V gene is TRBV5-4, the J gene TRBJ2-2; 7 bases map to TRBD1. The V and J ends lost 0 bases and 3 bases, in that order; junction bases with no gene match: 2. Germline CDR1 and CDR2: SGHNT and YYREEE (reference sequence). This CDR3 contains 15 residues. The CDR3 DNA sequence: TGTGCCAGCAGCTTGGGACAGGGCGACACCGGGGAGCTGTTTTTT. This encodes CASSLGQGDTGELFF.

This clone was recorded once. This chain connects TRBV19 to TRBJ2-1; D may be TRBD2 (6 bases). In germline, CDR1 is LNHDA, CDR2 SQIVND (reference sequence). The CDR3 is 16 amino acids. Trimming left V 4 bases short and J 6 bases short, with 19 bases between. In DNA form, the CDR3 reads TGTGCCAGTAGTACCCCGGGACTTCCGCCCGTCAATGAGCAGTTCTTC. This translates into CASSTPGLPPVNEQFF.

This clone showed up just a few times. This rearrangement joins TRBV10-3 to TRBJ2-1; TRBD2 aligns across 10 bases. Germline CDR1 is ENHRY and CDR2 is SYGVKD. V shed 6 bases, J shed 9 bases, and the junction held 8 bases outside the gene matches. CDR3 length equals 14 residues. The CDR3: CAIRKREGLGEQFF. CDR3 sequence (DNA): TGTGCCATCAGGAAGCGGGAGGGCCTCGGTGAGCAGTTCTTC.

The CDR3 DNA is TGTGCCAGCAGTTCCGGGGGGTTGAACACTGAAGCTTTCTTT. It translates to CASSSGGLNTEAFF. The rearrangement uses TRBV25-1 and TRBJ1-1; tentative D call: TRBD1 (5 bases). V shed 5 bases and J shed 0 bases, with 10 bases lying between them. The germline gives CDR1 MGHDK, CDR2 SYGVNS. This CDR3 is built from 14 residues. Using reference TRBV25-1 and TRBJ1-1 for the parts outside the CDR3, the full variable domain is EADIYQTPRYLVIGTGKKITLECSQTMGHDKMYWYQQDPGMELHLIHYSYGVNSTEKGDLSSESTVSRIRTEHFPLTLESARPSHTSQYLCASSSGGLNTEAFFGQGTRLTVV.

This chain links TRBV4-2 with TRBJ2-1; 15 bases agree with TRBD2. V shed 10 bases, J shed 3 bases, and the junction held 7 bases outside the gene matches. Looked up from germline, CDR1 is LGHNA and CDR2 is YNFKEQ. The CDR3 has 16 amino acids. The CDR3 is CATSGLAGGRYNEQFF. In nucleotides, the CDR3 is TGTGCCACCTCGGGACTAGCGGGGGGACGCTACAATGAGCAGTTCTTC.

This clone was detected a few times. The chain recombines TRBV7-9 with TRBJ1-3; the match to TRBD1 covers 7 bases. This CDR3 is built from 16 residues. The trim removed 5 bases at V and 3 bases at J, leaving 10 bases unmatched. The germline gives CDR1 SEHNR, CDR2 FQNEAQ (reference sequence). In DNA form, the CDR3 reads TGTGCCAGCAGCCCCCGACAGGGCGTGGGTGGAAACACCATATATTTT. Protein sequence: CASSPRQGVGGNTIYF.